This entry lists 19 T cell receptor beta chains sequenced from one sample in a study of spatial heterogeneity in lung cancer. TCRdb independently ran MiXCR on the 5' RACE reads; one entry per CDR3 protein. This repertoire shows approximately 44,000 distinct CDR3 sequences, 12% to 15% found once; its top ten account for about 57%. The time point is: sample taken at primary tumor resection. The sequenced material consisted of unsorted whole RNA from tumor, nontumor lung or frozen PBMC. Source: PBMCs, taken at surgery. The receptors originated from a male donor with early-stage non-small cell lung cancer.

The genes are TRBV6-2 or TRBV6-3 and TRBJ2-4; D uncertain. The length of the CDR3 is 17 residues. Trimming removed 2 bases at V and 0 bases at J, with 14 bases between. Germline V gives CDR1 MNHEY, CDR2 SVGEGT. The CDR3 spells CASSYTETGLAKNIQYF. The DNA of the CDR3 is TGTGCCAGCAGTTACACGGAGACGGGTCTAGCCAAAAACATTCAGTACTTC.

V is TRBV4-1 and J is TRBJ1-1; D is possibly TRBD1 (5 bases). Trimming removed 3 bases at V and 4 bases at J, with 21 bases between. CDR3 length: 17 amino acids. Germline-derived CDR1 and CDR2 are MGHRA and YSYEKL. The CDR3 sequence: CASSQKDGGGPITEAFF. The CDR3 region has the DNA TGCGCCAGCAGCCAGAAGGACGGGGGAGGGCCCATCACTGAAGCTTTCTTT.

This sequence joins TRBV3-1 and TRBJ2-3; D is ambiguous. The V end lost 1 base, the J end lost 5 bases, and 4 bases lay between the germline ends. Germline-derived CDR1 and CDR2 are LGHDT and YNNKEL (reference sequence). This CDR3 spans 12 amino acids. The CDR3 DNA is TGTGCCAGCAGCCAAGGTGAAGATACGCAGTATTTT. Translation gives CASSQGEDTQYF.

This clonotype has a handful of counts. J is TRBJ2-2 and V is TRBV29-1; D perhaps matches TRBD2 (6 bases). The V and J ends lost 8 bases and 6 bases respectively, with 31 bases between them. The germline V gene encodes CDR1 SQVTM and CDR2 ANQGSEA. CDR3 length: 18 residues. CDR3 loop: CSILPRWDSSTQSGELFF. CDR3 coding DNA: TGCAGCATTCTACCCCGGTGGGACTCGTCGACCCAGTCCGGGGAGCTGTTTTTT.

The CDR3 nucleotides are TGTGCCAGCAGTTCGTATGGGGCGGGTACGCAGTATTTT. This encodes CASSSYGAGTQYF. The chain joins TRBV6-5 to TRBJ2-3; either TRBD1 or TRBD2 may fit D (5 bases each). The length of the CDR3 is 13 residues. V shed 4 bases and J shed 8 bases, with 13 bases lying between them. Germline values: CDR1 MNHEY, CDR2 SVGAGI.

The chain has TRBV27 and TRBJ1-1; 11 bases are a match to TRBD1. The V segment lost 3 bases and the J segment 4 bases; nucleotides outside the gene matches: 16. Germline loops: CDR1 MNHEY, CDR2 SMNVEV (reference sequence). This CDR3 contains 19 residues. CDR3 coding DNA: TGTGCCAGCAGTTTTCTGTGGGACGCTTCCGGGACAGGGGGCACTGAAGCTTTCTTT. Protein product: CASSFLWDASGTGGTEAFF.

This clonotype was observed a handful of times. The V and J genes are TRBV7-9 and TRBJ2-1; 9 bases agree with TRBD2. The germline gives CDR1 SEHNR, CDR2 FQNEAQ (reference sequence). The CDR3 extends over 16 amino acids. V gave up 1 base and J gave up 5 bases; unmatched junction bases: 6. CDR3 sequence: CASSLGPSGADNEQFF. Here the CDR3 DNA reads TGTGCCAGCAGCTTAGGTCCTAGCGGGGCAGACAATGAGCAGTTCTTC. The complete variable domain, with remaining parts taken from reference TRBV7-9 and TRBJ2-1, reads DTGVSQNPRHKITKRGQNVTFRCDPISEHNRLYWYRQTLGQGPEFLTYFQNEAQLEKSRLLSDRFSAERPKGSFSTLEIQRTEQGDSAMYLCASSLGPSGADNEQFFGPGTRLTVL.

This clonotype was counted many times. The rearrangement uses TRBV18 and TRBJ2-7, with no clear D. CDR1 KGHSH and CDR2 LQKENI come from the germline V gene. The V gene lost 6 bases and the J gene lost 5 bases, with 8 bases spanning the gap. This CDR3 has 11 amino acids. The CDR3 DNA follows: TGTGCCAGCTCGAAGTTGGACGAGCAGTACTTC. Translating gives CASSKLDEQYF.

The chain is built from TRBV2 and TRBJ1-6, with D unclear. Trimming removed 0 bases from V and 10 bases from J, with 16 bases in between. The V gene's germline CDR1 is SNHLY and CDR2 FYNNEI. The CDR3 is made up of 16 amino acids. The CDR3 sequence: CASSEAPLRGASPLHF. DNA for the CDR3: TGTGCCAGCAGTGAAGCGCCCCTACGGGGAGCCTCACCCCTCCACTTT. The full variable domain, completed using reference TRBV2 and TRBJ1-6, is EPEVTQTPSHQVTQMGQEVILRCVPISNHLYFYWYRQILGQKVEFLVSFYNNEISEKSEIFDDQFSVERPDGSNFTLKIRSTKLEDSAMYFCASSEAPLRGASPLHFGNGTRLTVT.

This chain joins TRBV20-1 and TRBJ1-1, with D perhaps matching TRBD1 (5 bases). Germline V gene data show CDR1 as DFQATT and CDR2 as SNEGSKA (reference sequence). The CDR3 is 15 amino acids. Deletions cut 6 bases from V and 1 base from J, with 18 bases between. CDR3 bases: TGCAGTGCACGCAGTGGGGGAAGAGGGAACACTGAAGCTTTCTTT. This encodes CSARSGGRGNTEAFF.

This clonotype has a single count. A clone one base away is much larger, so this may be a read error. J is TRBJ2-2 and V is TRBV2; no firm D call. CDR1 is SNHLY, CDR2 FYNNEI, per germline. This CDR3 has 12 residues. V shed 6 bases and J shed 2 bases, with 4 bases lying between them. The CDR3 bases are TGTGCCAGCAGCCGTAACACCGGGGAGCTGTTTTTT. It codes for CASSRNTGELFF.

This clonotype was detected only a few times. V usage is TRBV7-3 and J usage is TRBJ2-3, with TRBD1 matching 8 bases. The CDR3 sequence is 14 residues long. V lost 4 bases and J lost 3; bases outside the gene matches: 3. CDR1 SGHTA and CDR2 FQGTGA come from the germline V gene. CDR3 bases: TGTGCCAGCAGCTCTGGACAGGGAACAGATACGCAGTATTTT. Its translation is CASSSGQGTDTQYF.

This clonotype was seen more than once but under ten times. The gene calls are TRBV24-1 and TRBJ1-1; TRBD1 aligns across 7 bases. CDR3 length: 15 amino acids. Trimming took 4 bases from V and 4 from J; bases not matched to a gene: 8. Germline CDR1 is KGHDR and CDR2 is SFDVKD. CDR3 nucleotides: TGTGCCACCAGTGACAACAGGGGAGTCAGCACTGAAGCTTTCTTT. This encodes CATSDNRGVSTEAFF.

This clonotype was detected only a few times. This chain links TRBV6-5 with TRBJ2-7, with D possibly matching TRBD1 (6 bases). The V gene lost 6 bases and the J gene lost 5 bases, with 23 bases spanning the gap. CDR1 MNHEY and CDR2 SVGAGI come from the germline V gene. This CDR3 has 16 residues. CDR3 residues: CASRAPGHRSGHEQYF. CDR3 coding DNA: TGTGCCAGCAGGGCACCGGGACACAGATCCGGTCACGAGCAGTACTTC.

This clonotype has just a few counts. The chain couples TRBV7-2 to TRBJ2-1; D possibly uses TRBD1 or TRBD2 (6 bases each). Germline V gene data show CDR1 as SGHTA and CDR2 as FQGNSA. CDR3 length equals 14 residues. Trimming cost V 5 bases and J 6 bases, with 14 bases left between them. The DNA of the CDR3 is TGTGCCAGCAGCCCCGGAACGGGGGCCAATGAGCAGTTCTTC. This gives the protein CASSPGTGANEQFF.

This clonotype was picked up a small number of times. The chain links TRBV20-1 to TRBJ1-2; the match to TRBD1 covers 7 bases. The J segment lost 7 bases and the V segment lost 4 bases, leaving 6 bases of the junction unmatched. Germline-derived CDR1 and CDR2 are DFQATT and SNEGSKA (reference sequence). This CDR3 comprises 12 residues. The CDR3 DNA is TGCAGTGCTACGCGAAGGGGGCTTGGCTACACCTTC. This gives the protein CSATRRGLGYTF.

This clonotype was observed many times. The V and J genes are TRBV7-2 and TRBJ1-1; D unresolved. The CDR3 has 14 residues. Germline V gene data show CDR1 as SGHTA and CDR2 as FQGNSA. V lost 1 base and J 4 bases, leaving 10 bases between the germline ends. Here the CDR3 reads CASSLGAKGTEAFF. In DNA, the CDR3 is TGTGCCAGCAGCTTAGGGGCAAAGGGCACTGAAGCTTTCTTT. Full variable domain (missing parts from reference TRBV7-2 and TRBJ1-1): GAGVSQSPSNKVTEKGKDVELRCDPISGHTALYWYRQSLGQGLEFLIYFQGNSAPDKSGLPSDRFSAERTGGSVSTLTIQRTQQEDSAVYLCASSLGAKGTEAFFGQGTRLTVV.

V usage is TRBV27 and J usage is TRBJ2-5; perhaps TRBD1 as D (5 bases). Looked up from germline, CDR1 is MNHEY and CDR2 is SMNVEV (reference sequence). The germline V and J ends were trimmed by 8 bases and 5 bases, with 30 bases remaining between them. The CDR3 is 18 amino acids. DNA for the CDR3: TGTGCCAGCCGAACCCTAAGTGAAGTTGGGGCGATCGGGGAGACCCAGTACTTC. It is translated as CASRTLSEVGAIGETQYF.

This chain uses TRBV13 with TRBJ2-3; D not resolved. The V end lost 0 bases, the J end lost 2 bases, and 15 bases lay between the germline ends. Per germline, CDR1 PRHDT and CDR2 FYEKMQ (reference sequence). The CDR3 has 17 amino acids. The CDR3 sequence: CASSLGGAYTITDTQYF. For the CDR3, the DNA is TGTGCCAGCAGCTTAGGAGGAGCTTATACTATCACAGATACGCAGTATTTT.